Sequencing of this T cell receptor beta chain was carried out in a study of cytomegalovirus exposure and HLA in healthy donors. Whole-study results and caveats: Researchers reported in a later analysis that common viral pathogens appeared linked to several top clusters. The classifier reportedly diagnosed cytomegalovirus status with high specificity and sensitivity. A few CMV-associated chains proved CMV antigen-specific in vitro.

The PCR used 60 Vbeta and 13 Jbeta primers. Using immunoSEQ multiplex PCR, the repertoire was profiled, and TCRdb retains in-frame clones only, with some absent. The sample yields 150,000 to 200,000 clones, roughly 73% seen once. A word on this clone: Its specificity is not known.

The clonotype originates from a young woman in good health and CMV-seronegative. Sequences were obtained from PBMCs.

Here the CDR3 DNA reads TGCAGCGTTTCTAGCGGGAGTGCAGATACGCAGTATTTT. Residues: CSVSSGSADTQYF. The chain combines TRBV29-1 with TRBJ2-3, with 10 bases fitting TRBD2. This CDR3 region has 13 residues. The germline CDR1 and CDR2 sequences are SQVTM and ANQGSEA. The V and J ends lost 5 bases and 4 bases, in that order; junction bases with no gene match: 3.